The next 28 T cell receptor beta chains were all read from a single sample in a study of cytomegalovirus exposure and HLA in healthy donors. PCR amplification relied on 60 Vbeta primers (plus 13 Jbeta primers). TCRdb keeps only in-frame clones here, not all; method: immunoSEQ multiplex PCR. This table holds 150,000 to 200,000 clones, around 83% found once. Sequenced material: PBMCs. These receptors were collected from a man aged 50-60 years in good health and CMV-seropositive.

The chain links TRBV27 to TRBJ1-5, with TRBD1 matching 7 bases. Germline values: CDR1 MNHEY, CDR2 SMNVEV (reference sequence). This CDR3 comprises 14 residues. V lost 4 bases to trimming and J lost 2 bases; unmatched junction nucleotides: 2. The CDR3 coding sequence is TGTGCCAGCAGTTCCGGACAGGGCAATCAGCCCCAGCATTTT. Its protein is CASSSGQGNQPQHF.

CDR3 nucleotide sequence: TGTGCCAGCAGCTACGCTCGCCAGGGTTTGACCGGGGAGCTGTTTTTT. Its translation is CASSYARQGLTGELFF. The chain links TRBV7-9 to TRBJ2-2; D might be TRBD1 (5 bases). The germline gives CDR1 SEHNR, CDR2 FQNEAQ (reference sequence). The CDR3 covers 16 residues. Trimming shortened V by 4 bases and J by 5 bases, and 17 bases separated the two germline ends.

The genes are TRBV14 and TRBJ2-7; 10 nucleotides agree with TRBD1. V gave up 6 bases and J gave up 7 bases; unmatched junction bases: 6. Germline V lookup: CDR1 SGHDN, CDR2 FVKESK. The CDR3 is 13 amino acids. The DNA for the CDR3 is TGTGCCAGCAGTCGGGACAGGGGAGGAGAGCAGTACTTC. The encoded protein is CASSRDRGGEQYF.

This chain uses TRBV30 with TRBJ1-4, with 8 bases that match TRBD1. In germline, CDR1 is GTSNPN, CDR2 SVGIG (reference sequence). V was pared by 8 bases and J by 7 bases, with 6 bases of the junction left unmatched. The CDR3 is 12 amino acids. The CDR3 sequence: CALDRVSEKLFF. The CDR3 DNA reads TGTGCCCTGGACAGGGTTAGTGAAAAACTGTTTTTT.

The chain joins TRBV6-6 to TRBJ1-2; 8 positions match TRBD1. J gave up 5 bases and V 5 bases, and 4 bases lay outside the gene matches. The CDR3 is 13 residues long. Germline CDR1 and CDR2: MNHNY and SVGAGI (reference sequence). In DNA form, the CDR3 reads TGTGCCAGCAGTGGACAGGGATCTTATGGCTACACCTTC. Translation gives CASSGQGSYGYTF.

V is TRBV19 and J is TRBJ2-5; 7 bases fit TRBD2. From germline, CDR1 is LNHDA and CDR2 SQIVND (reference sequence). Unmatched junction bases numbered 13, after V lost 7 bases and J lost 5 bases. The CDR3 is made up of 15 amino acids. CDR3 in amino acids: CASNPGGGPGETQYF. CDR3 in DNA: TGTGCCAGTAATCCGGGAGGTGGGCCAGGGGAGACCCAGTACTTC.

The chain has TRBV9 and TRBJ2-1, with 14 positions matching TRBD2. Germline values: CDR1 SGDLS, CDR2 YYNGEE. V was pared by 4 bases and J by 0 bases, with 6 bases of the junction left unmatched. This CDR3 is built from 18 residues. The CDR3 coding sequence is TGTGCCAGCAGCACCAGACTAGCGGGAGGGAGCTCCTACAATGAGCAGTTCTTC. Translating it yields CASSTRLAGGSSYNEQFF.

V is TRBV6-5 and J is TRBJ1-1, with D maybe TRBD1 (6 bases). CDR3 size: 16 residues. V lost 0 bases and J lost 0, with 11 bases in between. Germline V gene lookup returns CDR1 MNHEY and CDR2 SVGAGI. This CDR3 reads CASSYSGAGMNTEAFF. The CDR3 DNA reads as TGTGCCAGCAGTTACTCGGGGGCCGGAATGAACACTGAAGCTTTCTTT.

As DNA, the CDR3 is TGTGCCAGCAGCCGGCTACTAGCGGGGCGCACAGATACGCAGTATTTT. Amino acid sequence: CASSRLLAGRTDTQYF. The chain has TRBV4-2 and TRBJ2-3; TRBD2 aligns across 10 bases. This CDR3 is 16 amino acids long. Losses at the gene ends were 4 bases for V and 1 base for J; bases not matched to a gene: 5. Germline assignment: CDR1 LGHNA and CDR2 YNFKEQ.

The CDR3 nucleotides are TGTGCCAGCAGCCTGAACAGTGACTATGGCTACACCTTC. Amino acid sequence: CASSLNSDYGYTF. This chain joins TRBV7-2 and TRBJ1-2; D unclear. V was pared by 5 bases and J by 3 bases, with 10 bases between. Per the germline V gene, CDR1 is SGHTA and CDR2 is FQGNSA. The CDR3 sequence is 13 residues long. The entire variable domain, with the rest obtained from reference TRBV7-2 and TRBJ1-2, is as follows: GAGVSQSPSNKVTEKGKDVELRCDPISGHTALYWYRQSLGQGLEFLIYFQGNSAPDKSGLPSDRFSAERTGGSVSTLTIQRTQQEDSAVYLCASSLNSDYGYTFGSGTRLTVV.

This clone has just one count. V usage is TRBV4-3 and J usage is TRBJ2-7; 8 bases map to TRBD2. V lost 0 bases, J lost 1 base, and 11 bases stayed unmatched. The CDR3 is 18 residues long. Germline loops: CDR1 LGHNA, CDR2 YSLEER. The CDR3 sequence is CASSQDFGSRGVSYEQYF. The CDR3, as DNA: TGCGCCAGCAGCCAAGATTTTGGCTCGCGGGGGGTTTCCTACGAGCAGTACTTC.

This chain links TRBV11-3 with TRBJ2-3; 10 bases are a match to TRBD2. The CDR3 spans 14 residues. Germline CDR1 reads SGHNT; CDR2 reads YENEEA. Trimming cost V 9 bases and J 6 bases; bases outside gene matches: 9. In DNA form, the CDR3 reads TGTGCCAGGATCGGGACTAGCGAAATGGATACGCAGTATTTT. As protein: CARIGTSEMDTQYF.

V gene TRBV4-1 combines with J gene TRBJ2-5; D is possibly TRBD1 (6 bases). Germline-derived CDR1 and CDR2 are MGHRA and YSYEKL. V was pared by 0 bases and J by 4 bases, with 15 bases between. This CDR3 contains 16 residues. The CDR3 reads CASSQDKRQGLETQYF. Written as DNA, the CDR3 is TGCGCCAGCAGCCAAGATAAGCGGCAGGGGTTAGAGACCCAGTACTTC.

This clone occurred a few times. J is TRBJ2-5 and V is TRBV4-2; D gene unclear. From germline, CDR1 is LGHNA and CDR2 YNFKEQ. The CDR3 is 14 amino acids. Deletions cut 4 bases from V and 1 base from J, with 10 bases between. In DNA form, the CDR3 reads TGTGCCAGCAGCCTAGCTCCCTCCCAAGAGACCCAGTACTTC. It codes for CASSLAPSQETQYF.

The gene calls are TRBV13 and TRBJ2-1, with TRBD2 as a possible D gene (5 bases). The CDR3 sequence is 13 residues long. CDR1 PRHDT and CDR2 FYEKMQ come from the germline V gene (reference sequence). Trimming took 2 bases from V and 8 from J, leaving 10 bases between them. CDR3 residues: CASSLTRTYEQFF. CDR3 in DNA: TGTGCCAGCAGCTTAACTAGGACGTATGAGCAGTTCTTC.

The chain carries TRBV10-3 and TRBJ2-1; D possibly corresponds to TRBD1 (6 bases). The CDR3 spans 16 residues. Per germline, CDR1 ENHRY and CDR2 SYGVKD. Trimming pared 0 bases from V and 4 bases from J, leaving 13 bases between. For the CDR3, the DNA is TGTGCCATCAGTGAGTCCTCGAGGGACACTTACAATGAGCAGTTCTTC. It codes for CAISESSRDTYNEQFF.

This clone came up once. V and J are TRBV28 and TRBJ2-1; TRBD2 agrees at 8 bases. Germline V gene data show CDR1 as MDHEN and CDR2 as SYDVKM. V was pared by 2 bases and J by 8 bases, with 11 bases of the junction left unmatched. The CDR3 has 16 amino acids. Here the CDR3 reads CASSLVSLAGPDEQFF. For the CDR3, the DNA is TGTGCCAGCAGTTTAGTTTCTCTAGCGGGTCCGGATGAGCAGTTCTTC.

V is TRBV5-1 and J is TRBJ2-7, with D possibly being TRBD1 (6 bases). V was trimmed by 7 bases and J by 4 bases, leaving 21 bases between them. This CDR3 region has 15 residues. In germline, CDR1 is SGHRS, CDR2 YFSETQ. The CDR3 protein is CASPEVGAGVYEQYF. The CDR3 DNA reads TGCGCCAGCCCTGAGGTGGGGGCGGGCGTATACGAGCAGTACTTC.

The chain carries TRBV29-1 and TRBJ2-7; D perhaps matches TRBD2 (5 bases). Germline lookup yields CDR1 SQVTM and CDR2 ANQGSEA. CDR3 length: 12 amino acids. Trimming took off 4 bases at V and 7 bases at J, with 14 bases between the two ends. The CDR3 DNA follows: TGCAGCGTTGCGGGTCAGACTATGGAGCAGTACTTC. It yields the protein CSVAGQTMEQYF.

The sample holds a few counts of this clone. This chain uses TRBV7-2 with TRBJ1-1; D unclear. Germline lookup yields CDR1 SGHTA and CDR2 FQGNSA. V was trimmed by 5 bases and J by 1 base, leaving 8 bases between them. This CDR3 has 13 amino acids. CDR3 coding DNA: TGTGCCAGCAGCGTCCAGTCGAACACTGAAGCTTTCTTT. This gives the protein CASSVQSNTEAFF. Full variable domain (missing parts from reference TRBV7-2 and TRBJ1-1): GAGVSQSPSNKVTEKGKDVELRCDPISGHTALYWYRQSLGQGLEFLIYFQGNSAPDKSGLPSDRFSAERTGGSVSTLTIQRTQQEDSAVYLCASSVQSNTEAFFGQGTRLTVV.

The chain joins TRBV28 to TRBJ2-5, with D maybe TRBD2 (6 bases). The CDR3 is made up of 12 amino acids. The germline V gene encodes CDR1 MDHEN and CDR2 SYDVKM. V was cut by 2 bases and J by 7 bases, with 8 bases left in between. The CDR3 here is CASSLEGGTQYF. DNA of the CDR3: TGTGCCAGCAGTTTAGAGGGAGGGACCCAGTACTTC.

The chain links TRBV6-1 to TRBJ2-3; D remains unclear. The CDR3 runs 13 residues. V lost 2 bases, J lost 1 base, and 4 bases lay in between. Germline values: CDR1 MNHNS, CDR2 SASEGT. The CDR3 region is CASSELRTDTQYF. In DNA, the CDR3 is TGTGCCAGCAGTGAACTCCGCACAGATACGCAGTATTTT.

The V gene is TRBV11-2, the J gene TRBJ1-1, with a tentative D call TRBD1 (5 bases). The ends were cut back, 5 bases at V and 8 bases at J, with 15 bases in the middle. Germline V CDR1 and CDR2: SGHAT, FQNNGV. CDR3 length: 13 residues. The chain's CDR3 is CASSIQGFWEAFF. CDR3 bases: TGTGCCAGCAGCATCCAGGGCTTTTGGGAAGCTTTCTTT.

This clone has more than one count but fewer than ten. The CDR3 protein is CAIKRQGDGYEQYF. CDR3 DNA: TGTGCCATCAAACGACAGGGGGATGGCTACGAGCAGTACTTC. The V call is TRBV10-3, the J call TRBJ2-5, with TRBD1 matching over 9 bases. Matching the DNA end better, TRBJ2-7 makes the J call doubtful. The germline gives CDR1 ENHRY, CDR2 SYGVKD. The CDR3 is made up of 14 amino acids.

This clone was observed a single time. This chain connects TRBV19 to TRBJ1-5, with 7 bases lining up with TRBD1. The V and J ends lost 6 bases and 3 bases, in that order; junction bases with no gene match: 8. Germline lookup yields CDR1 LNHDA and CDR2 SQIVND (reference sequence). CDR3 length equals 15 residues. Here the CDR3 DNA reads TGTGCCAGTAGCTTCGGGACAGACCTCAATCAGCCCCAGCATTTT. Translated: CASSFGTDLNQPQHF.

This sequence joins TRBV9 and TRBJ1-2; D may be TRBD1 (5 bases). The CDR3 has 16 amino acids. V lost 3 bases and J 8 bases, leaving 23 bases between the germline ends. Germline V gene data show CDR1 as SGDLS and CDR2 as YYNGEE. The CDR3 nucleotides are TGTGCCAGCAGCGCTCCGACGGGGGTTCCACCCGGGGGCTACACCTTC. This sequence encodes CASSAPTGVPPGGYTF.

Details on this clone: One end of the junction does not line up with germline, which may come from a read error. The gene calls are TRBV7-9 and TRBJ1-1; D is unclear. The CDR3 loop spans 13 amino acids. Per germline, CDR1 SEHNR and CDR2 FQNEAQ (reference sequence). The CDR3 spells CSSSLTGYTEAFF. Written as DNA, the CDR3 is TGTTCCAGCAGCTTAACGGGTTACACTGAAGCTTTCTTT.

This clone has only a few counts. The chain employs TRBV18 and TRBJ1-1, with D uncertain. The CDR3 consists of 13 residues. CDR1 and CDR2 from the germline V gene are KGHSH and LQKENI. Trimming removed 5 bases at V and 0 bases at J, with 7 bases between. The CDR3 protein is CASSSDLNTEAFF. CDR3 DNA: TGTGCCAGCTCATCGGACTTGAACACTGAAGCTTTCTTT.